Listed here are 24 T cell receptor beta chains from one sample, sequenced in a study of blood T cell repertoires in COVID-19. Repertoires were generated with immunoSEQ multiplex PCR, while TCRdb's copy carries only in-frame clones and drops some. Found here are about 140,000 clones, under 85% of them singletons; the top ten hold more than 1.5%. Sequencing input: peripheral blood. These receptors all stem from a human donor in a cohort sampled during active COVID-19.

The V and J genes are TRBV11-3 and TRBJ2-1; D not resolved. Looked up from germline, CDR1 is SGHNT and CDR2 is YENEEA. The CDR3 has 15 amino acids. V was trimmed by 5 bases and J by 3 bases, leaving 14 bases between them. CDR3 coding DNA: TGTGCCAGCAGCGCTACAGCTTTGGGCTACAATGAGCAGTTCTTC. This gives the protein CASSATALGYNEQFF.

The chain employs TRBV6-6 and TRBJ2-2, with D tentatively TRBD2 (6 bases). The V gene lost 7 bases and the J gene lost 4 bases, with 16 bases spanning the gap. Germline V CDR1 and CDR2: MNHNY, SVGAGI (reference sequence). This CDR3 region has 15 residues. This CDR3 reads CASMLRLGGTGELFF. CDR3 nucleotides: TGTGCCAGCATGCTAAGACTCGGGGGCACCGGGGAGCTGTTTTTT.

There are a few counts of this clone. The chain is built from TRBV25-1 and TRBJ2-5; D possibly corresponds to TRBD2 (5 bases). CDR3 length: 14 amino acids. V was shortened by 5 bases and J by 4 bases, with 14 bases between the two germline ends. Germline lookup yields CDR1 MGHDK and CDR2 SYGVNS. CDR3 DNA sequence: TGTGCCAGCAGTTACCTGGGAGTTGGAGAGACCCAGTACTTC. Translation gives CASSYLGVGETQYF.

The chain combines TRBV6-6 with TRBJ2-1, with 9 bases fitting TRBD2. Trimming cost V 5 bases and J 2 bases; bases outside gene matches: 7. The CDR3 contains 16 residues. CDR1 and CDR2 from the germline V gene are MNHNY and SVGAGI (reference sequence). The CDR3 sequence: CASSLPTSGPYNEQFF. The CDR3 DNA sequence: TGTGCCAGCAGTCTCCCGACTAGCGGCCCCTACAATGAGCAGTTCTTC.

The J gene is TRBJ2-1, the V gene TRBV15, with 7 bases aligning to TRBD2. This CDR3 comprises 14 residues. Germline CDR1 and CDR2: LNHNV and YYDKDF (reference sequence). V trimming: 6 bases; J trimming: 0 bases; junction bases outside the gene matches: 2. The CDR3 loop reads CATRGGSSYNEQFF. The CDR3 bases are TGTGCCACCAGAGGCGGGAGCTCCTACAATGAGCAGTTCTTC.

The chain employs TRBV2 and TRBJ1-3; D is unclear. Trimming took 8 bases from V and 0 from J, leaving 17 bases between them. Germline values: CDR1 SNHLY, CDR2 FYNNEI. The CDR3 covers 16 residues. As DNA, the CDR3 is TGTGCCAGCTTCCTCCGGCAGGCTTCCTCTGGAAACACCATATATTTT. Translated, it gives CASFLRQASSGNTIYF.

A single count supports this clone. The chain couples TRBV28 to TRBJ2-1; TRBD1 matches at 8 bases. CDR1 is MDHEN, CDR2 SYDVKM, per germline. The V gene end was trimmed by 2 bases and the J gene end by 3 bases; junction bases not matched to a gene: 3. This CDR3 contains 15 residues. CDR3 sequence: CASSLAQGGYNEQFF. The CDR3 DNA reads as TGTGCCAGCAGTTTAGCACAGGGGGGCTACAATGAGCAGTTCTTC.

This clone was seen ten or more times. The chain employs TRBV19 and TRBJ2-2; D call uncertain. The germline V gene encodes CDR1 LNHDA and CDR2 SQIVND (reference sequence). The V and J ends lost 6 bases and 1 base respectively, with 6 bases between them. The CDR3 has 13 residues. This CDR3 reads CASRKLNTGELFF. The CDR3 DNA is TGTGCCAGTAGGAAGCTGAACACCGGGGAGCTGTTTTTT.

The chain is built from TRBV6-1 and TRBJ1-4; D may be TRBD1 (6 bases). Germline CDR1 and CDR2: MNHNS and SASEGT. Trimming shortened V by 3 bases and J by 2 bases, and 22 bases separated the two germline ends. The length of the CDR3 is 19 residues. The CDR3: CASSDKGVGFIVTNEKLFF. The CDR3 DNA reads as TGTGCCAGCAGTGATAAGGGGGTTGGGTTTATCGTTACTAATGAAAAACTGTTTTTT.

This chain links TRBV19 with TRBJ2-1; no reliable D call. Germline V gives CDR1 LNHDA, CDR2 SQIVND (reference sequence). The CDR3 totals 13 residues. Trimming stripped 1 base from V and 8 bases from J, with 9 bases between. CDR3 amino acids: CASSIAPLHEQFF. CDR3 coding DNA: TGTGCCAGTAGTATAGCCCCCCTCCATGAGCAGTTCTTC.

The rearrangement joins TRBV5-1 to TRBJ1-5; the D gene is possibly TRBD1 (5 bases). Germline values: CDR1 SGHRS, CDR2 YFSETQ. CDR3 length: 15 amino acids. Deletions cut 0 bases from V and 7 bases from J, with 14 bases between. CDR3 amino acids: CASSLEGNRGQPQHF. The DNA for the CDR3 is TGCGCCAGCAGCTTGGAGGGTAATAGGGGACAGCCCCAGCATTTT. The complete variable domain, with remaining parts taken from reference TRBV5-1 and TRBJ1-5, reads KAGVTQTPRYLIKTRGQQVTLSCSPISGHRSVSWYQQTPGQGLQFLFEYFSETQRNKGNFPGRFSGRQFSNSRSEMNVSTLELGDSALYLCASSLEGNRGQPQHFGDGTRLSIL.

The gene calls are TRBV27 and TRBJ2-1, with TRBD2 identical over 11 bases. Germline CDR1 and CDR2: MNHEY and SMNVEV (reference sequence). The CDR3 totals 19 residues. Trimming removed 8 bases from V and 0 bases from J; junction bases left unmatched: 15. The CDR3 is CASQRLAGQNRRSYNEQFF. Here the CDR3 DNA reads TGTGCCAGCCAACGACTAGCGGGACAAAACCGGCGCTCCTACAATGAGCAGTTCTTC.

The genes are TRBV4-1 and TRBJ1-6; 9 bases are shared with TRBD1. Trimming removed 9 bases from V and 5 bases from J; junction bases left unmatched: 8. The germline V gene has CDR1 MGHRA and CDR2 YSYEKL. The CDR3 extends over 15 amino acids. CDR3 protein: CASKQGALNNSPLHF. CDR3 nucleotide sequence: TGCGCCAGTAAACAGGGGGCGTTAAATAATTCACCCCTCCACTTT.

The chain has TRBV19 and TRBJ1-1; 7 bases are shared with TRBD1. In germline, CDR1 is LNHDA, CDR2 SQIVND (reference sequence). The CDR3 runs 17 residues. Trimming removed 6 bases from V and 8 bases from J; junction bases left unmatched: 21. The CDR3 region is CASRPRVGGTRGVEAFF. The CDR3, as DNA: TGTGCCAGTAGACCCCGGGTAGGGGGCACGAGGGGCGTCGAAGCTTTCTTT.

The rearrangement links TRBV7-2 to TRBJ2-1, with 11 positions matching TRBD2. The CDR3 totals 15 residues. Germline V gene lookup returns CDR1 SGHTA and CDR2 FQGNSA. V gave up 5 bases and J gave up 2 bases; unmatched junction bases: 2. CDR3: CASSLTSGTYNEQFF. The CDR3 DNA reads TGTGCCAGCAGCCTGACTAGCGGGACCTACAATGAGCAGTTCTTC.

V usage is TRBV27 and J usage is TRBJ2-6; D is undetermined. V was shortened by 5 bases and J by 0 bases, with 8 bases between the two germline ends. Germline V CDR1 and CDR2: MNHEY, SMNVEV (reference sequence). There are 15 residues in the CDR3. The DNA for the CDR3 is TGTGCCAGCAGTGCCCACTCCTCTGGGGCCAACGTCCTGACTTTC. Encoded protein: CASSAHSSGANVLTF.

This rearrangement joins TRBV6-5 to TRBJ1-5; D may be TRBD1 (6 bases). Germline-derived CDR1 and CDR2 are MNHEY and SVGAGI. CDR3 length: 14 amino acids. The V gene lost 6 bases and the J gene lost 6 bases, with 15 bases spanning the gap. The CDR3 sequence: CASSQDSGLQPQHF. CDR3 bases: TGTGCCAGCAGCCAGGACAGTGGACTTCAGCCCCAGCATTTT.

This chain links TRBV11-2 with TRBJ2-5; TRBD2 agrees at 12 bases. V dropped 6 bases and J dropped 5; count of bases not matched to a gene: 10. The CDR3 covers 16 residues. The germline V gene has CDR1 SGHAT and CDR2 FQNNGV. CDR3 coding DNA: TGTGCCAGCAGACACGGACTAGCGGGATATAGGGAGACCCAGTACTTC. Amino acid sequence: CASRHGLAGYRETQYF.

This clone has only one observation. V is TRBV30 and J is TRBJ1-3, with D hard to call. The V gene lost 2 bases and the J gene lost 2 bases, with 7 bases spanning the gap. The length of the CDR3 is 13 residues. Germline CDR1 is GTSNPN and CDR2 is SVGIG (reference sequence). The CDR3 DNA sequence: TGTGCCTGGAGTATAACGGCTGGAAACACCATATATTTT. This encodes CAWSITAGNTIYF.

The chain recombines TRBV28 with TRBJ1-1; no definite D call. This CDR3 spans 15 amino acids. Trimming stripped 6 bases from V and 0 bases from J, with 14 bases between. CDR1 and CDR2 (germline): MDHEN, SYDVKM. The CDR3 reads CASSLEGRMNTEAFF. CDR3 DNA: TGTGCCAGCAGCCTTGAGGGCAGAATGAACACTGAAGCTTTCTTT. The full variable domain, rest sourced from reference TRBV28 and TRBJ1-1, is DVKVTQSSRYLVKRTGEKVFLECVQDMDHENMFWYRQDPGLGLRLIYFSYDVKMKEKGDIPEGYSVSREKKERFSLILESASTNQTSMYLCASSLEGRMNTEAFFGQGTRLTVV.

CDR3 loop: CGGGASEYNEQFF. The CDR3 nucleotides are TGCGGGGGTGGGGCTAGCGAGTACAATGAGCAGTTCTTC. The chain uses TRBV29-1 and TRBJ2-1; TRBD2 might be the D (6 bases). The CDR3 has 13 amino acids. Germline assignment: CDR1 SQVTM and CDR2 ANQGSEA.

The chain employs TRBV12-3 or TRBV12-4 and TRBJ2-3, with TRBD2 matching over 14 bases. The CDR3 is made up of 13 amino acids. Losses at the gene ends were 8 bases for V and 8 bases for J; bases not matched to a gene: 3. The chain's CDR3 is CASGGLAGVTQYF. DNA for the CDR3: TGTGCCAGCGGGGGACTAGCGGGAGTTACGCAGTATTTT.

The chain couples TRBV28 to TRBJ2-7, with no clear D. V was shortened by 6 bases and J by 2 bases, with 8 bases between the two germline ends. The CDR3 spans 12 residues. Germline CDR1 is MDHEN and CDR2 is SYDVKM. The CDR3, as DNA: TGTGCCAGCAGGAACAGCCCCTACGAGCAGTACTTC. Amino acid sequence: CASRNSPYEQYF.

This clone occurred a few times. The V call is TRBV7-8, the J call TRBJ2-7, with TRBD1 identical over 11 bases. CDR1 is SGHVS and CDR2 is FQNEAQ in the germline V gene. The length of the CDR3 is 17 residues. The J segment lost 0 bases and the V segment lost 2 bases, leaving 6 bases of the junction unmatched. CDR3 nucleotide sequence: TGTGCCAGCAGCTTACCCGGGACAGGGGGGAGCTCCTACGAGCAGTACTTC. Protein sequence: CASSLPGTGGSSYEQYF. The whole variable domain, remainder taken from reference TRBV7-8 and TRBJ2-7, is GAGVSQSPRYKVAKRGQDVALRCDPISGHVSLFWYQQALGQGPEFLTYFQNEAQLDKSGLPSDRFFAERPEGSVSTLKIQRTQQEDSAVYLCASSLPGTGGSSYEQYFGPGTRLTVT.